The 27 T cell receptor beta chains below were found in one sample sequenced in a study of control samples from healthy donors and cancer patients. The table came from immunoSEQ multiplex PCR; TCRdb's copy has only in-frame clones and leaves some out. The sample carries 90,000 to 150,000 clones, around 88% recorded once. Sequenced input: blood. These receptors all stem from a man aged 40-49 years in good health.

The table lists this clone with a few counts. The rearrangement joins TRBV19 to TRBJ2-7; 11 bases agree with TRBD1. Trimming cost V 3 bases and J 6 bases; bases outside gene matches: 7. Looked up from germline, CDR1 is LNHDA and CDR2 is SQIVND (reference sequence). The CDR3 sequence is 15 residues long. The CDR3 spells CASSIPGQGAGEQYF. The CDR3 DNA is TGTGCCAGTAGTATCCCTGGACAGGGGGCGGGCGAGCAGTACTTC. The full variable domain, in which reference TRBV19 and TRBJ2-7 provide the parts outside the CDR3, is DGGITQSPKYLFRKEGQNVTLSCEQNLNHDAMYWYRQDPGQGLRLIYYSQIVNDFQKGDIAEGYSVSREKKESFPLTVTSAQKNPTAFYLCASSIPGQGAGEQYFGPGTRLTVT.

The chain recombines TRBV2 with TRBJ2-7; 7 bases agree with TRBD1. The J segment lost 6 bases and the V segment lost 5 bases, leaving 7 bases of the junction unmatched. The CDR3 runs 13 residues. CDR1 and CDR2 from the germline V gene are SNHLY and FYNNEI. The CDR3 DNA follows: TGTGCCAGCAGTTGGACAGGCCCTCCCGAGCAGTACTTC. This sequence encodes CASSWTGPPEQYF.

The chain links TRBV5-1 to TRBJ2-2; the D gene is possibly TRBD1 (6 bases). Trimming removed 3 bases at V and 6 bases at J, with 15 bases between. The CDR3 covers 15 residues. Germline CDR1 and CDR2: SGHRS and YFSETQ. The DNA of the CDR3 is TGCGCCAGCAGCTCCCCACAGGGTATTGCCGGGGAGCTGTTTTTT. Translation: CASSSPQGIAGELFF.

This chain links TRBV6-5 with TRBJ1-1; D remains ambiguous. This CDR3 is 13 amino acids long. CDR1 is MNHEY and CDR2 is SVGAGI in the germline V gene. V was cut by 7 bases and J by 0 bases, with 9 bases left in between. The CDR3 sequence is CASIHPVNTEAFF. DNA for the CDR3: TGTGCCAGCATACACCCTGTGAACACTGAAGCTTTCTTT.

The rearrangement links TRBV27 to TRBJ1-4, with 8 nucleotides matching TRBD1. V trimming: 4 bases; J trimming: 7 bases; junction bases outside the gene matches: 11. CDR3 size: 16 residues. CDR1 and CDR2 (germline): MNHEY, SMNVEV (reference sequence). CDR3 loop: CASSWAGGVFSEKLFF. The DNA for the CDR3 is TGTGCCAGCAGTTGGGCAGGGGGCGTCTTTAGTGAAAAACTGTTTTTT.

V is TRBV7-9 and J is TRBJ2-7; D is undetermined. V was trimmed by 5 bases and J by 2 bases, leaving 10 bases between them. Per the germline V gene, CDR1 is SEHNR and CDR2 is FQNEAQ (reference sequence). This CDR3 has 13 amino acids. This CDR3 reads CASSGTTTYEQYF. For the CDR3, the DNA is TGTGCCAGCAGCGGAACAACGACCTACGAGCAGTACTTC.

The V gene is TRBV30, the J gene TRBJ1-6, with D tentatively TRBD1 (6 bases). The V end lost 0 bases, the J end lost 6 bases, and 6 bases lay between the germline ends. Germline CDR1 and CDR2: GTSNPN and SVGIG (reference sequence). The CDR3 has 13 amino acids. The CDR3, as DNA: TGTGCCTGGAGTGTGGGGGCTAATTCACCCCTCCACTTT. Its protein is CAWSVGANSPLHF. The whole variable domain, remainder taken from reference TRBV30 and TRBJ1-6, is SQTIHQWPATLVQPVGSPLSLECTVEGTSNPNLYWYRQAAGRGLQLLFYSVGIGQISSEVPQNLSASRPQDRQFILSSKKLLLSDSGFYLCAWSVGANSPLHFGNGTRLTVT.

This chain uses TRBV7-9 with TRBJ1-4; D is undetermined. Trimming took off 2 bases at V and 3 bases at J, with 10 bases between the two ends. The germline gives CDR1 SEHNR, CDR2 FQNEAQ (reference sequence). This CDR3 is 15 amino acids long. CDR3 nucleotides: TGTGCCAGCAGCTTAATCGGGGAATCTAATGAAAAACTGTTTTTT. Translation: CASSLIGESNEKLFF.

CDR3 residues: CASSPGQGSGGNTIYF. CDR3 in DNA: TGTGCCAGTAGTCCAGGACAGGGGAGCGGTGGAAACACCATATATTTT. This rearrangement joins TRBV19 to TRBJ1-3; 9 nucleotides align to TRBD1. The V segment lost 5 bases and the J segment 3 bases; nucleotides outside the gene matches: 8. Germline CDR1 LNHDA, CDR2 SQIVND (reference sequence). This CDR3 contains 16 residues. Full variable domain (rest looked up from reference TRBV19 and TRBJ1-3): DGGITQSPKYLFRKEGQNVTLSCEQNLNHDAMYWYRQDPGQGLRLIYYSQIVNDFQKGDIAEGYSVSREKKESFPLTVTSAQKNPTAFYLCASSPGQGSGGNTIYFGEGSWLTVV.

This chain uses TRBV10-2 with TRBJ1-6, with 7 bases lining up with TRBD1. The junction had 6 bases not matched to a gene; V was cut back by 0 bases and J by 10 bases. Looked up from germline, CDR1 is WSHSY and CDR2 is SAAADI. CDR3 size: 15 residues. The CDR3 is CASSESGDRYSPLHF. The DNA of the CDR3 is TGCGCCAGCAGTGAGTCGGGGGACAGATACTCACCCCTCCACTTT.

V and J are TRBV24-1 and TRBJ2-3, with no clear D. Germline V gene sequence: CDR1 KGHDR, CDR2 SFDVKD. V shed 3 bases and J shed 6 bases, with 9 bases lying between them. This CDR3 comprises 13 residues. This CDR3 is CATSDVARDTQYF. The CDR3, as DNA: TGTGCCACCAGTGATGTGGCTAGGGATACGCAGTATTTT.

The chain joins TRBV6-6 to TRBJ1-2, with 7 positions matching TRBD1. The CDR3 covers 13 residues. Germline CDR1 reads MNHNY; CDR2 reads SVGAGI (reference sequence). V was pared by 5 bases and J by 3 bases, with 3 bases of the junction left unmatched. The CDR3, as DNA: TGTGCCAGCAGTACCGACAGGGACTATGGCTACACCTTC. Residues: CASSTDRDYGYTF.

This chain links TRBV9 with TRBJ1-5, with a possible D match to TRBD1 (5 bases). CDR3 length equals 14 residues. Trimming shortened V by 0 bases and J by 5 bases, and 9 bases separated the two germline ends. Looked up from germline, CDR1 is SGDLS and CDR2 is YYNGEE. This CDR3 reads CASSVGWGDQPQHF. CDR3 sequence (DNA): TGTGCCAGCAGCGTAGGTTGGGGGGATCAGCCCCAGCATTTT. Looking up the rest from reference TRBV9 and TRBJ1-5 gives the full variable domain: DSGVTQTPKHLITATGQRVTLRCSPRSGDLSVYWYQQSLDQGLQFLIQYYNGEERAKGNILERFSAQQFPDLHSELNLSSLELGDSALYFCASSVGWGDQPQHFGDGTRLSIL.

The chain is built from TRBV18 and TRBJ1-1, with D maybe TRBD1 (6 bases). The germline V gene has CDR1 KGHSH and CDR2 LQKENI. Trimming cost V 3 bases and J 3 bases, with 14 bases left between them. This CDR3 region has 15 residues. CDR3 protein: CASSPRARGYTEAFF. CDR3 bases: TGTGCCAGCTCACCCCGGGCTAGGGGGTACACTGAAGCTTTCTTT.

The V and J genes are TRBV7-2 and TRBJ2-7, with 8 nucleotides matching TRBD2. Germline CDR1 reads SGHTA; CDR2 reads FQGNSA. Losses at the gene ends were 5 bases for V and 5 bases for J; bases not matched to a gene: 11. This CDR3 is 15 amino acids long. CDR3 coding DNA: TGTGCCAGCAGCCTCTGGGGCGGGGGGTTCAACGAGCAGTACTTC. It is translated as CASSLWGGGFNEQYF.

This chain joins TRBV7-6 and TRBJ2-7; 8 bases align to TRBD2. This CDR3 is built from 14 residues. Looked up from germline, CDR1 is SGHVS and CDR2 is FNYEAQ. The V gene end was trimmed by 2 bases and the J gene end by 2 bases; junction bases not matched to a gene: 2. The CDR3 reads CASSLTRGAYEQYF. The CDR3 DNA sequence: TGTGCCAGCAGCTTAACGCGGGGGGCCTACGAGCAGTACTTC. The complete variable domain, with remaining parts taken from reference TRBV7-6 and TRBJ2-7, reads GAGVSQSPRYKVTKRGQDVALRCDPISGHVSLYWYRQALGQGPEFLTYFNYEAQQDKSGLPNDRFSAERPEGSISTLTIQRTEQRDSAMYRCASSLTRGAYEQYFGPGTRLTVT.

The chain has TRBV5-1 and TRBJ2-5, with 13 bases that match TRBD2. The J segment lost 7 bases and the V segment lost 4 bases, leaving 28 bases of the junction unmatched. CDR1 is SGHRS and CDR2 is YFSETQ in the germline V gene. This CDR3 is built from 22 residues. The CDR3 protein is CASSLGLAGNYDTTTSRGTQYF. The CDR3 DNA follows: TGCGCCAGCAGCCTGGGACTAGCGGGGAATTATGACACCACTACAAGTAGGGGGACCCAGTACTTC.

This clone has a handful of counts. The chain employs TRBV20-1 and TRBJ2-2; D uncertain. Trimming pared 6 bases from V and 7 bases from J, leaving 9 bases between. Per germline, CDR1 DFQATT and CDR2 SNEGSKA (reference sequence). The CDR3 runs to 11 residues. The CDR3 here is CSAPTNGELFF. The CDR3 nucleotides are TGCAGTGCACCAACTAACGGGGAGCTGTTTTTT.

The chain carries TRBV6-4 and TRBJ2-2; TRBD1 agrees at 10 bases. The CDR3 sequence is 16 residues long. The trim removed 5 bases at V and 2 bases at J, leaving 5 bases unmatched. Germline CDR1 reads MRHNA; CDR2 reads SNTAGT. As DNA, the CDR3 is TGTGCCAGCAGTTGCCGGGACAGGGGCAACACCGGGGAGCTGTTTTTT. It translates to CASSCRDRGNTGELFF.

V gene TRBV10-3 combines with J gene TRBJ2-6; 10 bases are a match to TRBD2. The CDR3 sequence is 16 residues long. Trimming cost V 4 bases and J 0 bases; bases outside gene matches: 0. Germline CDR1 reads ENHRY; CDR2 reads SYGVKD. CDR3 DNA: TGTGCCATCAGTGGGACTAGCGGCTCTGGGGCCAACGTCCTGACTTTC. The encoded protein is CAISGTSGSGANVLTF.

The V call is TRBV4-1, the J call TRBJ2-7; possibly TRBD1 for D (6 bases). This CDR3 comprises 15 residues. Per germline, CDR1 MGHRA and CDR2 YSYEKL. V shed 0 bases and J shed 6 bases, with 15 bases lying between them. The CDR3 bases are TGCGCCAGCAGCCAAGATGGATCAGGGGAAACCGAGCAGTACTTC. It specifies CASSQDGSGETEQYF.

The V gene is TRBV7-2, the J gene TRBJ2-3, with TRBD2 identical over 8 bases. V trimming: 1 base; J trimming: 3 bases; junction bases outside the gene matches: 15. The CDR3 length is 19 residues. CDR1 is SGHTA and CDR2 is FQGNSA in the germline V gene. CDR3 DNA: TGTGCCAGCAGCTTAGATATTAGCGGGGCCAAGCTGGGGACAGATACGCAGTATTTT. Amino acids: CASSLDISGAKLGTDTQYF.

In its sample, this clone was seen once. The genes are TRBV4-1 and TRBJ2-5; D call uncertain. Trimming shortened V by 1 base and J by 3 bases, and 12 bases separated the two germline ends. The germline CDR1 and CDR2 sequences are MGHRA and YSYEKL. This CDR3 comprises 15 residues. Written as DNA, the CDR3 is TGCGCCAGCAGCCAAGGACCCAGTTTCAAAGAGACCCAGTACTTC. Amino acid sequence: CASSQGPSFKETQYF.

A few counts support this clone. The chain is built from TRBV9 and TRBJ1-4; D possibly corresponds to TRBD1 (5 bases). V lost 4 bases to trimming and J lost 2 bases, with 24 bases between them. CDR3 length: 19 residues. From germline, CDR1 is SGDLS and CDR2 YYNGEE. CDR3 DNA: TGTGCCAGCAGCCTCCGGGACCTATGGGTGTGGGTGACTAATGAAAAACTGTTTTTT. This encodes CASSLRDLWVWVTNEKLFF. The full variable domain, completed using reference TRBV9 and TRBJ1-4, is DSGVTQTPKHLITATGQRVTLRCSPRSGDLSVYWYQQSLDQGLQFLIQYYNGEERAKGNILERFSAQQFPDLHSELNLSSLELGDSALYFCASSLRDLWVWVTNEKLFFGSGTQLSVL.

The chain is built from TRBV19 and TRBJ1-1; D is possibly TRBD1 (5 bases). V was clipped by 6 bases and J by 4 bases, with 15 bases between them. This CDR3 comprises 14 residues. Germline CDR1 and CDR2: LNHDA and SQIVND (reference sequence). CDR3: CASSPWGSSTEAFF. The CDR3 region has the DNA TGTGCCAGTAGCCCTTGGGGGTCGAGCACTGAAGCTTTCTTT.

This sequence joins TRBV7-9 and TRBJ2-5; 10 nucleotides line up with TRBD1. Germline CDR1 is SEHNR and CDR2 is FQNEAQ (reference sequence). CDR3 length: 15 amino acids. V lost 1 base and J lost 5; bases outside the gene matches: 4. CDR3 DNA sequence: TGTGCCAGCAGCTTAGGTGGGACAGGGGTCGAGACCCAGTACTTC. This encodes CASSLGGTGVETQYF.

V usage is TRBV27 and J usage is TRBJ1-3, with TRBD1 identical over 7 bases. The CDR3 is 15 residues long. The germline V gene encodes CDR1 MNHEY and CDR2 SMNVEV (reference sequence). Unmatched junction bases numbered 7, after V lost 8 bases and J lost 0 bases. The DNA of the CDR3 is TGTGCCAGCCGAGACAGGGCGATCTCTGGAAACACCATATATTTT. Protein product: CASRDRAISGNTIYF.